These T cell receptor beta chains were read from a single sample in a study of T cell responses to AZD1222 COVID-19 vaccine. TCRdb's copy holds only in-frame clones and misses some; the assay was immunoSEQ multiplex PCR. The sample includes 150,000 to 200,000 clones, 85% to 90% of them seen just once. This sample comprised peripheral blood, obtained on day 0 of AZD1222 vaccination. Every receptor here comes from an adult in good health. Each CDR3 is given with its conserved first and last residue. The order of the fields is D gene, J gene, V gene, CDR3 protein. D genes are given only for firm matches.

>TRBD1|TRBJ1-2|TRBV19
CASSSDRVSGGYTF
>-|TRBJ2-3|TRBV7-2
CASSLARAGMGTDTQYF
>TRBD1|TRBJ1-2|TRBV19
CASTYRAGGSYGYTF
>-|TRBJ1-6|TRBV28
CASRMRAGTVNSPLHF
>-|TRBJ1-6|TRBV28
CASTGTRPGSSYNSPLHF
>TRBD2|TRBJ2-7|TRBV7-2
CASSWGLAVSYEQYF
>-|TRBJ2-7|TRBV4-1
CASSQGPRDRTYEQYF
>-|TRBJ2-7|TRBV10-3
CAISEPGEGNYEQYF
>TRBD1|TRBJ2-5|TRBV5-3
CARRVSRGQETQYF
>-|TRBJ1-5|TRBV28
CASFPDSNQPQHF
>-|TRBJ1-6|TRBV30
CAWSDGQAYNSPLHF
>-|TRBJ1-2|TRBV6-5
CASSYSTGAPVGYTF
>TRBD1|TRBJ1-2|TRBV18
CASSPAGGDHGYTF
>-|TRBJ1-1|TRBV7-9
CASSFQNTEAFF
>-|TRBJ1-5|TRBV7-2
CASSLEGQPQHF
>-|TRBJ2-5|TRBV7-2
CASSLAWGPQETQYF
>-|TRBJ2-2|TRBV2
CASVRGDSTPGQLFF
>TRBD2|TRBJ2-3|TRBV6-2/TRBV6-3
CASSYGFSGIDTQYF
>-|TRBJ1-6|TRBV30
CAWSAGTDNSPLHF
>-|TRBJ2-3|TRBV19
CASSIGASTDTQYF
>TRBD2|TRBJ2-7|TRBV28
CASSFSPLADEQYF
>TRBD1|TRBJ1-6|TRBV3-1/TRBV3-2
CASSQVRQGTSSYNSPLHF
>-|TRBJ1-2|TRBV5-6
CASSLSGAGGYTF
>TRBD1|TRBJ2-7|TRBV5-1
CASSSPGQNYEQYF
>-|TRBJ1-1|TRBV29-1
CSVGHSNTEAFF
>TRBD2|TRBJ2-2|TRBV11-3
CASSLGSGIAGELFF
>-|TRBJ1-2|TRBV5-1
CASRLDLKTNYGYTF
>-|TRBJ1-5|TRBV4-3
CASSQEYSNQPQHF
>-|TRBJ1-4|TRBV28
CASATASGGRNEKLFF
>-|TRBJ1-2|TRBV5-6
CASSSYYGYTF
>TRBD2|TRBJ2-1|TRBV7-2
CASSLQTSGGKEGEQFF
>-|TRBJ2-1|TRBV21-1
CASRVAIVRYNEQFF
>TRBD1|TRBJ1-2|TRBV11-2
CASSLTQGANYGYTF
>TRBD1|TRBJ1-6|TRBV5-1
CASSLVVGQENSPLHF
>TRBD2|TRBJ2-1|TRBV30
CAWSVNSGYGEQFF
>-|TRBJ1-2|TRBV28
CASSLYRANYGYTF
>-|TRBJ2-5|TRBV3-1/TRBV3-2
CASSQDQEAQYF
>-|TRBJ2-7|TRBV2
CASSVLGYEQYF
>TRBD1|TRBJ1-5|TRBV19
CASSKGTGGILGNQPQHF
>TRBD1|TRBJ2-5|TRBV18
CASSQGQGETQYF
>-|TRBJ2-2|TRBV30
CAWSVQRAGGPGELFF
>TRBD1|TRBJ1-2|TRBV3-1/TRBV3-2
CASSPRTGGRYGYTF